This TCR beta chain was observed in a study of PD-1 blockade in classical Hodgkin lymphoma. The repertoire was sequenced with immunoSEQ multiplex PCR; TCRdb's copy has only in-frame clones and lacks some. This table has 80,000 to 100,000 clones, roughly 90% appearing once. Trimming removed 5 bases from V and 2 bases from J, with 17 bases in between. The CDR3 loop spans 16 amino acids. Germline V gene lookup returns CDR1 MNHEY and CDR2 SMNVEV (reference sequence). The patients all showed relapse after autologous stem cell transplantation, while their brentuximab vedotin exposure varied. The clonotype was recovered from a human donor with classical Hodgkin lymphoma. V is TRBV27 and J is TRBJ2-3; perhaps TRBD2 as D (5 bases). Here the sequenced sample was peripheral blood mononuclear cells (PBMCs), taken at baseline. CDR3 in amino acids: CASSPSWTENTDTQYF. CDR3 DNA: TGTGCCAGCAGTCCCTCCTGGACTGAGAACACAGATACGCAGTATTTT.